This record looks at one T cell receptor (beta chain) sequence and its context. The data stem from a study of shared clonotypes between healthy human individuals. Data came from immunoSEQ multiplex PCR; TCRdb stores just in-frame clones and leaves some out. The table records about 1.1 million clones, approximately 78% of them present only once. Naive CD4+ cells were CD45RA-selected; the remaining cells were memory. The CDR3 is 15 residues long. V lost 6 bases and J 0 bases, leaving 12 bases between the germline ends. Germline CDR1 is SSHAT and CDR2 is FNYEAQ (reference sequence). The sequence was collected from a man aged 18 to 29 in good health. Some clones in this sample may be carry-over from other donors' samples. V gene TRBV7-7 combines with J gene TRBJ1-3; the D gene is possibly TRBD1 (5 bases). The specimen sequenced was memory CD4+ T cells from PBMCs. Subset in this sample: CD45RA-negative fraction. This CDR3 reads CASSRGTSSGNTIYF. The CDR3 DNA reads as TGTGCCAGCAGTCGAGGGACGAGCTCTGGAAACACCATATATTTT.